The 22 T cell receptor beta chains below were found in one sample sequenced in a study of CXCR3-negative and CXCR3-positive naive CD8 T cells. Overall study results and limits: Naive cells with CXCR3 showed TRB CDR3s that were more hydrophobic than those in CXCR3-negative naive cells.

cDNA libraries for TRB were generated by 5' RACE incorporating UMI labels. For each CDR3 protein, TCRdb gives one entry from its re-call of the 5' RACE reads, without DNA. Its table records around 60,000 distinct CDR3 sequences. These TCRs' antigens remain unknown. The sample consisted of naive CXCR3+ CD8+ T cells from blood. Subset in this sample: CD45RO-CCR7+CD27+CD95- naive CD8+ T cells expressing CXCR3 (TNR3+). The receptor source for this set is a human donor in good health. Some clones in this sample may be carry-over from other donors' samples.

V usage is TRBV25-1 and J usage is TRBJ2-4; the D call from TCRdb, TRBD1, cannot be confirmed without DNA. CDR3 size: 13 residues. The germline V gene has CDR1 MGHDK and CDR2 SYGVNS. CDR3 sequence reads: CTSSGAVVGIQYF.

CDR3 residues: CSVPSGTSTDTQYF. This chain links TRBV29-1 with TRBJ2-3; TCRdb's D call of TRBD2 is untestable without DNA. The germline V gene has CDR1 SQVTM and CDR2 ANQGSEA. CDR3 size: 14 residues.

The rearrangement joins TRBV11-3 to TRBJ1-5. Germline V lookup: CDR1 SGHNT, CDR2 YENEEA. This CDR3 region has 11 residues. The CDR3: CASSSYQPQHF.

CDR3 sequence reads: CASSLVGSQETQYF. The V and J genes are TRBV7-9 and TRBJ2-5; the D gene TCRdb calls, TRBD2, cannot be checked with no DNA. CDR1 and CDR2 from the germline V gene are SEHNR and FQNEAQ (reference sequence). This CDR3 is built from 14 residues. The full variable domain, with the rest looked up from reference TRBV7-9 and TRBJ2-5, is DTGVSQNPRHKITKRGQNVTFRCDPISEHNRLYWYRQTLGQGPEFLTYFQNEAQLEKSRLLSDRFSAERPKGSFSTLEIQRTEQGDSAMYLCASSLVGSQETQYFGPGTRLLVL.

The chain uses TRBV29-1 and TRBJ2-1; no DNA is available, so the TRBD2 call from TCRdb remains unchecked. Germline assignment: CDR1 SQVTM and CDR2 ANQGSEA. There are 13 residues in the CDR3. The CDR3 loop reads CSVVSGGLDEQFF.

This chain uses TRBV29-1 with TRBJ2-7. Germline CDR1 and CDR2: SQVTM and ANQGSEA. The CDR3 is made up of 13 amino acids. The chain's CDR3 is CSVALRDSYEQYF.

This chain links TRBV7-6 with TRBJ2-1; the TCRdb call, TRBD2, lacks DNA for checking. Germline values: CDR1 SGHVS, CDR2 FNYEAQ. This CDR3 is built from 16 residues. The CDR3 spells CASSLLTSGNYNEQFF.

The rearrangement uses TRBV5-1 and TRBJ1-1. The CDR3 totals 12 residues. Germline values: CDR1 SGHRS, CDR2 YFSETQ. The CDR3 region is CASSSRNTEAFF. The complete variable domain, with remaining parts taken from reference TRBV5-1 and TRBJ1-1, reads KAGVTQTPRYLIKTRGQQVTLSCSPISGHRSVSWYQQTPGQGLQFLFEYFSETQRNKGNFPGRFSGRQFSNSRSEMNVSTLELGDSALYLCASSSRNTEAFFGQGTRLTVV.

The genes are TRBV5-6 and TRBJ2-1; TCRdb names TRBD1, which stays unverified in the absence of DNA. The CDR3 has 20 amino acids. Germline CDR1 SGHDT, CDR2 YYEEEE. The CDR3 spells CASSLAFLSRGQSSYNEQFF.

The chain combines TRBV28 with TRBJ2-7; the D call of TRBD1 rests on TCRdb alone, since no DNA is present to check it. Germline CDR1 and CDR2: MDHEN and SYDVKM. The CDR3 is made up of 14 amino acids. CDR3 protein: CASSFRDREGEQYF.

The rearrangement links TRBV6-2 or TRBV6-3 to TRBJ2-5; absent DNA, TCRdb's TRBD2 call cannot be checked. The CDR3 length is 14 residues. Germline CDR1 MNHEY, CDR2 SVGEGT. CDR3 sequence: CASSYSGPEETQYF.

V gene TRBV7-7 combines with J gene TRBJ1-1. The CDR3 sequence is 14 residues long. The germline V gene has CDR1 SSHAT and CDR2 FNYEAQ (reference sequence). The CDR3 here is CASSPTFTATEAFF.

V usage is TRBV14 and J usage is TRBJ2-5. Germline V gene lookup returns CDR1 SGHDN and CDR2 FVKESK. This CDR3 is built from 15 residues. The CDR3 is CASSPEMIGIETQYF.

The chain uses TRBV7-2 and TRBJ2-7; TCRdb outputs TRBD1, but without DNA this stays unchecked. The CDR3 consists of 17 residues. Germline V lookup: CDR1 SGHTA, CDR2 FQGNSA. CDR3 region: CASSFPTGTGVDYEQYF. The full variable domain, in which reference TRBV7-2 and TRBJ2-7 provide the parts outside the CDR3, is GAGVSQSPSNKVTEKGKDVELRCDPISGHTALYWYRQSLGQGLEFLIYFQGNSAPDKSGLPSDRFSAERTGGSVSTLTIQRTQQEDSAVYLCASSFPTGTGVDYEQYFGPGTRLTVT.

The chain has TRBV28 and TRBJ2-5; TCRdb reports TRBD1, a call that lacks DNA to check it against. CDR3 size: 14 residues. The germline gives CDR1 MDHEN, CDR2 SYDVKM. The CDR3 region is CASRMTGFGETQYF.

V and J are TRBV7-9 and TRBJ2-1; the D call from TCRdb, TRBD1, cannot be confirmed without DNA. There are 14 residues in the CDR3. Per the germline V gene, CDR1 is SEHNR and CDR2 is FQNEAQ (reference sequence). The CDR3 sequence: CASSLVAGANEQFF.

The chain employs TRBV7-9 and TRBJ2-7; the D gene TCRdb calls, TRBD1, cannot be checked with no DNA. Germline values: CDR1 SEHNR, CDR2 FQNEAQ (reference sequence). The CDR3 has 12 residues. CDR3: CASSDRVYEQYF.

The rearrangement joins TRBV10-3 to TRBJ2-3; with no DNA, the TCRdb D assignment of TRBD2 cannot be verified. This CDR3 contains 15 residues. Looked up from germline, CDR1 is ENHRY and CDR2 is SYGVKD. The CDR3 protein is CAISDRDSRADTQYF.

The chain joins TRBV4-2 to TRBJ1-1; TCRdb picks TRBD1, but there is no DNA to check that call. Germline lookup yields CDR1 LGHNA and CDR2 YNFKEQ. CDR3 size: 15 residues. The CDR3 spells CASSQVGQGDTEAFF.

The gene calls are TRBV6-6 and TRBJ2-1; no DNA is available, so the TRBD1 call from TCRdb remains unchecked. This CDR3 is built from 14 residues. In germline, CDR1 is MNHNY, CDR2 SVGAGI (reference sequence). This CDR3 reads CASGDGEPGGEQFF.

The V and J genes are TRBV29-1 and TRBJ1-1; with no DNA, the TCRdb D assignment of TRBD1 cannot be verified. CDR3 length: 15 amino acids. Germline loops: CDR1 SQVTM, CDR2 ANQGSEA. This CDR3 reads CSVENPGRTNTEAFF.

The V call is TRBV25-1, the J call TRBJ2-7; without DNA, the TCRdb call of TRBD1 cannot be checked. The CDR3 totals 22 residues. CDR1 MGHDK and CDR2 SYGVNS come from the germline V gene. CDR3 region: CASSEYIQVGWGAGTETYEQYF.